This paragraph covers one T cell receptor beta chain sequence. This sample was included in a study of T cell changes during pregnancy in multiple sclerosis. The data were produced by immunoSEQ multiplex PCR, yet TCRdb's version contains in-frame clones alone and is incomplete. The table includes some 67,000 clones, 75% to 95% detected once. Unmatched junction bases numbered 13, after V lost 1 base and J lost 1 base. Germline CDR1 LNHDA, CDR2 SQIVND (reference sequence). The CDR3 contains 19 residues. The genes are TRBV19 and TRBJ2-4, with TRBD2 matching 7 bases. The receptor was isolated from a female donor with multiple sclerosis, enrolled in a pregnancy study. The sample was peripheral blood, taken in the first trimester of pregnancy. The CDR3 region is CASSIGDSREGPAKNIQYF. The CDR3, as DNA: TGTGCCAGTAGTATAGGAGACTCCAGGGAGGGCCCGGCCAAAAACATTCAGTACTTC.